This T cell receptor (beta chain) originates from a study of cytomegalovirus exposure and HLA in healthy donors. The length of the CDR3 is 15 residues. Germline lookup yields CDR1 LNHDA and CDR2 SQIVND (reference sequence). Trimming took 5 bases from V and 4 from J, leaving 15 bases between them. PCR primers comprised 60 Vbeta and 13 Jbeta primers. The assay was immunoSEQ multiplex PCR, and TCRdb's table has in-frame clones only and misses some. The data show about 100,000 clones, roughly 76% seen once. Study-wide findings and caveats: Prediction of most subjects' HLA-A and HLA-B alleles by TCR beta sequences was reportedly accurate. Later work found that TCR association rates differed between HLA loci; DRB1 had the most and HLA-C the fewest. Solely CMV serostatus was available to characterize immune exposure.

On this clone: Its antigen is unidentified.

The TCR comes from a man between 35 and 55 years old in good health and CMV-seronegative. The chain combines TRBV19 with TRBJ1-3; D ambiguous. The source material was PBMCs. The CDR3 sequence: CASSERSSAGNTIYF. Here the CDR3 DNA reads TGTGCCAGTAGTGAGAGGTCAAGTGCCGGAAACACCATATATTTT.